The rows below give T cell receptor beta chains drawn from one sample of a study of technical replicates of blood from a few donors. The assay was immunoSEQ multiplex PCR, and TCRdb's table has in-frame clones only and misses some. The sample lists 100,000 or so clones; 96% were seen once. Source material: T cells isolated from PBMCs. These receptors came from a human donor in good health. CDR3s include the opening cysteine and the closing phenylalanine or tryptophan. A D gene is named only where the DNA matches it firmly. Only part of the rows carry a size: once, few, many, or a class if the clone is expanded.

TRBJ2-5	-	-	TRBV5-1	TGCGCCAGCAGCTTGGAAGGAGGGCTAGCGCAAGAGACCCAGTACTTC	CASSLEGGLAQETQYF
TRBJ1-2	TRBD1	-	TRBV6-6	TGTGCCAGCAGTTACCGACAGGGGGCTACCTATGGCTACACCTTC	CASSYRQGATYGYTF
TRBJ2-7	TRBD2	-	TRBV4-1	TGCGCCAGCAGCCATCCCCCCGGGACTAGCGGCTACGAGCAGTACTTC	CASSHPPGTSGYEQYF
TRBJ1-1	TRBD1	once	TRBV7-9	TGTGCCAGCAGCTCATCCGGACAGGGCTACGCTTTCTTT	CASSSSGQGYAFF
TRBJ2-7	TRBD2	-	TRBV5-6	TGTGCCAGCAGCTTGGGACTAGCGGCGTCCCGGCGGTACGAGCAGTACTTC	CASSLGLAASRRYEQYF
TRBJ1-1	TRBD1	-	TRBV28	TGTGCCAGCAGTTGGACAGGGGCAAGTGACACTGAAGCTTTCTTT	CASSWTGASDTEAFF
TRBJ2-5	TRBD2	once	TRBV4-1	TGCGCCAGCAGCCCTTCCCTTACTAGCGGGGGGGCCTTTGAGACCCAGTACTTC	CASSPSLTSGGAFETQYF
TRBJ2-1	-	-	TRBV7-8	TGTGCCAGCAGCTTAGAACCCAGTTACAATGAGCAGTTCTTC	CASSLEPSYNEQFF
TRBJ2-2	-	-	TRBV7-3	TGTGCCAGCAGCTTAAGTACAGGCACCGGGGAGCTGTTTTTT	CASSLSTGTGELFF
TRBJ2-1	-	-	TRBV11-2	TGTGCCAGCAGCTCCCCTTATTCGAGACTAAACAATGAGCAGTTCTTC	CASSSPYSRLNNEQFF
TRBJ1-5	-	-	TRBV15	TGTGCCACCAGCAGAGGAGGGGCGGGGAATCAGCCCCAGCATTTT	CATSRGGAGNQPQHF
TRBJ2-2	TRBD2	-	TRBV29-1	TGCAGCGATCGACTAGCGGGACTCAATGGGGAGCTGTTTTTT	CSDRLAGLNGELFF
TRBJ2-7	TRBD2	-	TRBV29-1	TGCAGCGTTGAGGGACTAGCGGGAGGGCCAGCGTCCTACGAGCAGTACTTC	CSVEGLAGGPASYEQYF
TRBJ2-7	-	-	TRBV7-2	TGTGCCAGCAGCTTAGCGAGGACTACATACGAGCAGTACTTC	CASSLARTTYEQYF
TRBJ2-7	TRBD1	-	TRBV10-1	TGCGCCAGCAGTGAATCGGGACAGGGGATCCACGAGCAGTACTTC	CASSESGQGIHEQYF
TRBJ2-7	-	-	TRBV5-1	TGCGCCAGCAGCAACTCGACTAGAATCTACGAGCAGTACTTC	CASSNSTRIYEQYF
TRBJ1-1	TRBD1	-	TRBV5-1	TGCGCCAGCCTGGGACAGGGGAACACTGAAGCTTTCTTT	CASLGQGNTEAFF
TRBJ1-1	TRBD1	-	TRBV10-2	TGCGCCAGCAGTGACGGAGGGGGCGCATACACTGAAGCTTTCTTT	CASSDGGGAYTEAFF
TRBJ1-5	TRBD1	-	TRBV2	TGTGCCAGCGACTTCGTGGGACAGGGGACGGTTAATCAGCCCCAGCATTTT	CASDFVGQGTVNQPQHF
TRBJ1-2	TRBD1	-	TRBV27	TGTGCCAGCAGCCCAGCACCCGAGACAGGGGCCGTTAACTATGGCTACACCTTC	CASSPAPETGAVNYGYTF